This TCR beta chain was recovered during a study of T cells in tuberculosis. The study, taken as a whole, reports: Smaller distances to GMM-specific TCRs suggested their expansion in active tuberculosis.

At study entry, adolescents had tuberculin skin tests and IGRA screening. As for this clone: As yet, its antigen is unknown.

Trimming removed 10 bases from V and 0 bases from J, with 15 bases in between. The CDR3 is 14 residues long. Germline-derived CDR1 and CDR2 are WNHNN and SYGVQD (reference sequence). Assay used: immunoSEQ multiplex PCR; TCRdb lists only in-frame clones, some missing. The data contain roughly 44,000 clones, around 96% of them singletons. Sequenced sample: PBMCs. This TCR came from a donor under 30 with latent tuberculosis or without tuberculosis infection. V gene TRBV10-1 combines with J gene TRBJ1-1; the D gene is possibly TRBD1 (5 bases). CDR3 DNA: TGCGCCACCAGCAACAGGAGACTGAACACTGAAGCTTTCTTT. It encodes CATSNRRLNTEAFF.